This section outlines one TCR beta chain sequence together with its context. These data originate in a study of control samples from healthy donors and cancer patients. Sequenced by immunoSEQ multiplex PCR; TCRdb stores in-frame clones only, minus some. The repertoire includes 100,000 to 150,000 clones, over 85% of them detected once, and less than 6% sits in the top ten. CDR1 SGHNT and CDR2 YYREEE come from the germline V gene (reference sequence). Trimming stripped 4 bases from V and 1 base from J, with 15 bases between. This CDR3 is 16 amino acids long. The sequence was obtained from a man aged 18-30 years in good health. Sequenced material: blood. This rearrangement joins TRBV5-4 to TRBJ2-4, with D possibly TRBD2 on 6 matching bases. This CDR3 reads CASSPPGDAAKNIQYF. DNA for the CDR3: TGTGCCAGCAGCCCCCCGGGGGATGCGGCCAAAAACATTCAGTACTTC.